The TCR beta chain under discussion was sequenced for a study of technical replicates of blood from several donors. The data were produced by immunoSEQ multiplex PCR, yet TCRdb's version contains in-frame clones alone and is incomplete. This sample has nearly 95,000 clones, with less than 96% found just once. Trimming pared 2 bases from V and 0 bases from J, leaving 7 bases between. This CDR3 has 15 residues. Germline V gives CDR1 MDHEN, CDR2 SYDVKM. In this sample, this clone turned up once. Sequencing was carried out using T cells isolated from PBMCs. V gene TRBV28 combines with J gene TRBJ2-2; D remains ambiguous. This receptor was taken from a human donor in good health. CDR3: CASSLAPTNTGELFF. The CDR3 nucleotides are TGTGCCAGCAGTTTAGCGCCAACGAACACCGGGGAGCTGTTTTTT.